These 15 T cell receptor beta chains were sequenced from one sample in a study of T cell responses to AZD1222 COVID-19 vaccine. TCRdb's table, derived via immunoSEQ multiplex PCR, lists solely in-frame clones and lacks some. The sample holds about 130,000 clones, about nine tenths seen once. This specimen was peripheral blood, taken on day 0 of AZD1222 vaccination. Every receptor here comes from an adult in good health.

This clone has a single count. The rearrangement links TRBV6-4 to TRBJ2-1, with D possibly matching TRBD2 (6 bases). The length of the CDR3 is 15 residues. Germline V gives CDR1 MRHNA, CDR2 SNTAGT. Trimming stripped 2 bases from V and 9 bases from J, with 17 bases between. The CDR3 coding sequence is TGTGCCAGCAGTGACGGGGACTCATCACTCGGTGAGCAGTTCTTC. Residues: CASSDGDSSLGEQFF.

The chain uses TRBV27 and TRBJ1-5, with a weak D call TRBD1 (5 bases). The CDR3 runs to 17 residues. V gave up 8 bases and J gave up 2 bases, with 22 bases separating them. Germline V CDR1 and CDR2: MNHEY, SMNVEV (reference sequence). The CDR3 loop is CASALAGTGRGNQPQHF. The CDR3 nucleotides are TGTGCCAGCGCTCTCGCCGGGACCGGGAGGGGCAATCAGCCCCAGCATTTT.

The genes are TRBV10-3 and TRBJ1-1; D call uncertain. This CDR3 region has 13 residues. The V end was cut by 0 bases, the J end by 8 bases, with 10 bases between. CDR1 and CDR2 (germline): ENHRY, SYGVKD. The CDR3: CAISESRPSEAFF. CDR3 DNA sequence: TGTGCCATCAGTGAGTCGCGACCGTCCGAAGCTTTCTTT.

This chain links TRBV5-4 with TRBJ1-1, with D uncertain. The CDR3 covers 14 residues. In germline, CDR1 is SGHNT, CDR2 YYREEE (reference sequence). With 3 bases removed from V and 4 bases from J, the gap between germline ends came to 13 bases. In DNA, the CDR3 is TGTGCCAGCAGCTCCACGGGCGGGATCACTGAAGCTTTCTTT. Amino acid sequence: CASSSTGGITEAFF.

The V call is TRBV4-3, the J call TRBJ1-5; D is ambiguous. The germline CDR1 and CDR2 sequences are LGHNA and YSLEER. Trimming removed 0 bases at V and 0 bases at J, with 9 bases between. The CDR3 extends over 16 amino acids. DNA of the CDR3: TGCGCCAGCAGCCAAGACGGTGCTCATAGCAATCAGCCCCAGCATTTT. Residues: CASSQDGAHSNQPQHF.

The chain has TRBV19 and TRBJ1-1; 7 bases map to TRBD1. The length of the CDR3 is 13 residues. Germline values: CDR1 LNHDA, CDR2 SQIVND (reference sequence). The V and J ends lost 8 bases and 1 base, in that order; junction bases with no gene match: 4. CDR3 residues: CASAGQENTEAFF. The CDR3 region has the DNA TGTGCCAGTGCCGGACAGGAGAACACTGAAGCTTTCTTT.

This rearrangement joins TRBV4-3 to TRBJ2-1; TRBD2 might be the D (5 bases). Germline CDR1 LGHNA, CDR2 YSLEER. The V end was cut by 0 bases, the J end by 7 bases, with 10 bases between. This CDR3 spans 14 amino acids. The CDR3 loop is CASSQERGSNEQFF. CDR3 coding DNA: TGCGCCAGCAGCCAAGAACGCGGGTCGAATGAGCAGTTCTTC.

The chain carries TRBV5-4 and TRBJ2-2, with D unclear. Trimming pared 4 bases from V and 5 bases from J, leaving 15 bases between. This CDR3 region has 15 residues. The germline V gene encodes CDR1 SGHNT and CDR2 YYREEE (reference sequence). The CDR3 bases are TGTGCCAGCAGCCGCGGCGAGAGCGTTACCGGGGAGCTGTTTTTT. It translates to CASSRGESVTGELFF.

The CDR3 here is CAITSRWGRENTEAFF. The CDR3 nucleotides are TGTGCCATCACGTCCAGGTGGGGTAGGGAGAACACTGAAGCTTTCTTT. The V gene is TRBV10-3, the J gene TRBJ1-1; D is uncertain. Trimming removed 7 bases at V and 1 base at J, with 19 bases between. The CDR3 loop spans 16 amino acids. CDR1 and CDR2 from the germline V gene are ENHRY and SYGVKD.

This sequence joins TRBV24-1 and TRBJ2-3; TRBD2 is a possible D gene (5 bases). Germline-derived CDR1 and CDR2 are KGHDR and SFDVKD. V was shortened by 4 bases and J by 2 bases, with 6 bases between the two germline ends. The CDR3 consists of 13 residues. The CDR3 spells CATSDGLTDTQYF. DNA of the CDR3: TGTGCCACCAGTGACGGACTCACAGATACGCAGTATTTT.

The genes are TRBV4-3 and TRBJ2-7, with D perhaps matching TRBD2 (6 bases). The CDR3 extends over 16 amino acids. CDR1 is LGHNA and CDR2 is YSLEER in the germline V gene. Between the trimmed V and J ends, which lost 0 bases and 2 bases, there was a span of 14 bases. Here the CDR3 DNA reads TGCGCCAGCAGCCAAGATGCGGGATCTTACCCCTACGAGCAGTACTTC. Protein sequence: CASSQDAGSYPYEQYF.

V is TRBV7-2 and J is TRBJ2-2, with D possibly TRBD2 on 7 matching bases. CDR3 length equals 13 residues. The germline V gene encodes CDR1 SGHTA and CDR2 FQGNSA. V lost 6 bases, J lost 4 bases, and 9 bases lay in between. CDR3 region: CASRGGGTGELFF. The CDR3 DNA reads TGTGCCAGCAGAGGGGGGGGCACCGGGGAGCTGTTTTTT. Using reference TRBV7-2 and TRBJ2-2 for the parts outside the CDR3, the full variable domain is GAGVSQSPSNKVTEKGKDVELRCDPISGHTALYWYRQSLGQGLEFLIYFQGNSAPDKSGLPSDRFSAERTGGSVSTLTIQRTQQEDSAVYLCASRGGGTGELFFGEGSRLTVL.

This sequence joins TRBV19 and TRBJ2-7; tentatively, D is TRBD1 (6 bases). The germline V gene encodes CDR1 LNHDA and CDR2 SQIVND (reference sequence). Trimming left V 4 bases short and J 1 base short, with 8 bases between. The CDR3 extends over 13 amino acids. CDR3 in amino acids: CASSTQGSYEQYF. The CDR3 region has the DNA TGTGCCAGTAGTACACAGGGTTCCTACGAGCAGTACTTC.

The chain has TRBV18 and TRBJ2-3, with TRBD2 matching over 8 bases. V dropped 4 bases and J dropped 5; count of bases not matched to a gene: 5. There are 14 residues in the CDR3. Germline assignment: CDR1 KGHSH and CDR2 LQKENI. CDR3 nucleotides: TGTGCCAGCTCACTACGGGGGGGTCAAGATACGCAGTATTTT. Translated: CASSLRGGQDTQYF.

V usage is TRBV21-1 and J usage is TRBJ2-7. TRBV21-1 is a pseudogene segment. The CDR3 has 11 residues. For the CDR3, the DNA is TGTGCCAGCAAAGTTTTCTACGAGCAGTACTTC. This translates into CASKVFYEQYF.